This TCR beta chain comes out of a study of blood T cells in healthy people across ages. Study-level findings and limits: Diversity was higher, and naive CD4+ cells more numerous, in long-lived donors than in aged donors. Measured against age, TCR beta diversity per million T cells decreased in a roughly linear manner.

On this clonotype: As yet, its antigen is unknown.

Total RNA was isolated from each sample in quantities of at least 5 micrograms. For the second PCR, which ran for about 7 to 11 cycles, a sample-barcoded 5' primer and a J-beta primer mix were used. TCRdb independently ran MiXCR on the 5' RACE reads; one entry per CDR3 protein. The sample holds hundreds of thousands of distinct CDR3 sequences, approximately 49% seen once. This CDR3 spans 14 amino acids. Sequencing was done on a sample of blood. This TCR came from a man aged 30-40 years in good health. The J gene is TRBJ1-3, the V gene TRBV21-1. TRBV21-1 has pseudogene status. Here the CDR3 DNA reads TGTGCCAGCCCTACGAGGACCTCTGGAAACACCATATATTTT. Translated: CASPTRTSGNTIYF.